The 24 T cell receptor beta chains reported below all come from one sample, sequenced in a study of blood T cell repertoires in COVID-19. Sequencing used immunoSEQ multiplex PCR; TCRdb keeps in-frame clones, though not all of them. Seen here are approximately 440,000 clones, around 91% observed once, and the top ten hold 0.55% to 0.75%. The sequenced material came from PBMCs or T cells enriched from blood (not recorded which). These receptors originate from a young man who had recovered from COVID-19.

The chain couples TRBV10-1 to TRBJ2-7; 7 bases agree with TRBD2. Germline V gives CDR1 WNHNN, CDR2 SYGVQD (reference sequence). After removal of 6 bases from V and 2 bases from J, the junction contained 7 bases not matched to a gene. This CDR3 has 14 amino acids. The chain's CDR3 is CASSEASGPYEQYF. The CDR3 coding sequence is TGCGCCAGCAGCGAAGCTAGCGGTCCCTACGAGCAGTACTTC.

The CDR3 reads CASSLHSNQPQHF. The CDR3 DNA is TGTGCCAGCAGCTTACATAGCAATCAGCCCCAGCATTTT. The gene calls are TRBV11-3 and TRBJ1-5; no firm D call. Per germline, CDR1 SGHNT and CDR2 YENEEA. This CDR3 region has 13 residues. Trimming took off 2 bases at V and 0 bases at J, with 2 bases between the two ends.

The chain links TRBV2 to TRBJ2-5; D not resolved. Trimming stripped 3 bases from V and 1 base from J, with 9 bases between. This CDR3 has 14 amino acids. Germline CDR1 is SNHLY and CDR2 is FYNNEI. This CDR3 reads CASSDRYTQETQYF. As DNA, the CDR3 is TGTGCCAGCAGTGACCGTTACACCCAAGAGACCCAGTACTTC.

Only one count was recorded for this clone. The chain has TRBV9 and TRBJ2-1; 16 nucleotides align to TRBD2. Looked up from germline, CDR1 is SGDLS and CDR2 is YYNGEE. Germline trimming cut 0 bases from V and 5 bases from J; bases unmatched to any gene: 8. This CDR3 region has 19 residues. CDR3 loop: CASSVATGTSGRADNEQFF. Written as DNA, the CDR3 is TGTGCCAGCAGCGTAGCGACCGGGACTAGCGGGAGGGCCGACAATGAGCAGTTCTTC.

V gene TRBV5-5 combines with J gene TRBJ1-1; D is undetermined. Germline-derived CDR1 and CDR2 are SGHKS and YYEKEE (reference sequence). This CDR3 comprises 12 residues. V dropped 4 bases and J dropped 4 bases, with 8 bases sitting between them. The DNA for the CDR3 is TGTGCCAGCAGCCGTCCCAGCACTGAAGCTTTCTTT. This encodes CASSRPSTEAFF.

The V gene is TRBV5-4, the J gene TRBJ1-1; TRBD1 might be the D (6 bases). Trimming left V 3 bases short and J 5 bases short, with 14 bases between. The CDR3 has 14 amino acids. The germline gives CDR1 SGHNT, CDR2 YYREEE (reference sequence). This chain's CDR3 is CASSSGRGGTEAFF. For the CDR3, the DNA is TGTGCCAGCAGCTCAGGCAGGGGCGGGACTGAAGCTTTCTTT.

The rearrangement uses TRBV27 and TRBJ1-5, with no clear D. The ends were cut back, 0 bases at V and 0 bases at J, with 6 bases in the middle. The CDR3 has 15 residues. Germline V gene data show CDR1 as MNHEY and CDR2 as SMNVEV (reference sequence). In DNA form, the CDR3 reads TGTGCCAGCAGTTTATCCGTCGGTAGCAATCAGCCCCAGCATTTT. This gives the protein CASSLSVGSNQPQHF.

The J gene is TRBJ2-1, the V gene TRBV14; D is unresolved. This CDR3 region has 15 residues. Germline V gene sequence: CDR1 SGHDN, CDR2 FVKESK. With 3 bases removed from V and 3 bases from J, the gap between germline ends came to 12 bases. CDR3 sequence reads: CASSQFPKNYNEQFF. Here the CDR3 DNA reads TGTGCCAGCAGCCAGTTCCCCAAAAACTACAATGAGCAGTTCTTC. Full variable domain (remainder filled in from reference TRBV14 and TRBJ2-1): EAGVTQFPSHSVIEKGQTVTLRCDPISGHDNLYWYRRVMGKEIKFLLHFVKESKQDESGMPNNRFLAERTGGTYSTLKVQPAELEDSGVYFCASSQFPKNYNEQFFGPGTRLTVL.

This clone was detected only once. This sequence joins TRBV19 and TRBJ1-5, with D unresolved. The CDR3 totals 12 residues. The V gene lost 9 bases and the J gene lost 6 bases, with 12 bases spanning the gap. Germline V CDR1 and CDR2: LNHDA, SQIVND (reference sequence). CDR3 bases: TGTGCCAGCAGGTTTTTCGGTCAGCCCCAGCATTTT. Protein sequence: CASRFFGQPQHF.

The CDR3: CASSLVGSGSTDTQYF. The CDR3 DNA follows: TGTGCCAGCAGCTTAGTAGGTAGCGGCAGCACAGATACGCAGTATTTT. The chain has TRBV7-6 and TRBJ2-3; weak D call: TRBD2 (6 bases). The length of the CDR3 is 16 residues. CDR1 and CDR2 (germline): SGHVS, FNYEAQ. V was trimmed by 1 base and J by 0 bases, leaving 11 bases between them.

This clone showed up just a few times. The chain couples TRBV29-1 to TRBJ2-1, with 10 bases fitting TRBD1. J was trimmed by 1 base and V by 3 bases; bases with no gene match: 3. Germline V gene sequence: CDR1 SQVTM, CDR2 ANQGSEA. The CDR3 runs 15 residues. DNA of the CDR3: TGCAGCGTTGACCCGGGACAGGGGTCCTACAATGAGCAGTTCTTC. Translated: CSVDPGQGSYNEQFF.

This rearrangement joins TRBV19 to TRBJ2-7; unclear D gene. This CDR3 is built from 13 residues. The germline V gene has CDR1 LNHDA and CDR2 SQIVND (reference sequence). V was clipped by 4 bases and J by 1 base, with 8 bases between them. The CDR3 sequence: CASSTSTSYEQYF. The CDR3 DNA reads TGTGCCAGTAGTACAAGCACTTCCTACGAGCAGTACTTC.

The rearrangement links TRBV7-3 to TRBJ1-2, with TRBD1 matching over 8 bases. This CDR3 spans 15 amino acids. V lost 1 base, J lost 3 bases, and 4 bases stayed unmatched. Germline V gene data show CDR1 as SGHTA and CDR2 as FQGTGA. The CDR3 sequence: CASSLIPGGHYGYTF. Written as DNA, the CDR3 is TGTGCCAGCAGCTTAATCCCAGGGGGCCACTATGGCTACACCTTC.

This CDR3 reads CASSLAMSGLAGGGEQFF. In DNA form, the CDR3 reads TGTGCCAGCAGCTTAGCGATGTCAGGACTAGCGGGAGGGGGTGAGCAGTTCTTC. The chain is built from TRBV7-2 and TRBJ2-1; 15 nucleotides align to TRBD2. The CDR3 loop spans 18 amino acids. V lost 0 bases, J lost 9 bases, and 9 bases stayed unmatched. CDR1 is SGHTA and CDR2 is FQGNSA in the germline V gene.

The chain uses TRBV7-9 and TRBJ2-1; 15 bases line up with TRBD2. The CDR3 is made up of 16 amino acids. CDR1 and CDR2 from the germline V gene are SEHNR and FQNEAQ (reference sequence). V shed 4 bases and J 4 bases; nucleotides not matched to a gene: 2. The CDR3 sequence is CASSSGLAGGYNEQFF. Here the CDR3 DNA reads TGTGCCAGCAGCTCAGGACTAGCGGGGGGGTACAATGAGCAGTTCTTC.

The rearrangement joins TRBV14 to TRBJ1-6, with a possible D match to TRBD1 (6 bases). Trimming took off 4 bases at V and 5 bases at J, with 21 bases between the two ends. The CDR3 has 18 amino acids. Germline assignment: CDR1 SGHDN and CDR2 FVKESK. The CDR3 DNA follows: TGTGCCAGCAGCCCCCCTAGACAGGATCTTTGGGATAATTCACCCCTCCACTTT. Translated: CASSPPRQDLWDNSPLHF.

This sequence joins TRBV14 and TRBJ2-5; 9 nucleotides line up with TRBD2. The CDR3 is 14 residues long. Germline assignment: CDR1 SGHDN and CDR2 FVKESK. Germline trimming cut 4 bases from V and 5 bases from J; bases unmatched to any gene: 5. CDR3 DNA sequence: TGTGCCAGCAGCCGGTTTGCGGGAGGGGAGACCCAGTACTTC. It specifies CASSRFAGGETQYF.

The rearrangement joins TRBV29-1 to TRBJ1-6; possibly TRBD1 for D (5 bases). Trimming took 7 bases from V and 11 from J, leaving 15 bases between them. Germline V CDR1 and CDR2: SQVTM, ANQGSEA. The CDR3 runs to 12 residues. CDR3 protein: CSGGDWGAPLHF. The CDR3 coding sequence is TGCAGCGGGGGAGATTGGGGCGCACCCCTCCACTTT.

V and J are TRBV3-1 (or the pseudogene TRBV3-2) and TRBJ2-1; TRBD2 agrees at 10 bases. Germline V CDR1 and CDR2: LGHDT, YNNKEL (reference sequence). This CDR3 is 17 amino acids long. Trimming cost V 2 bases and J 6 bases; bases outside gene matches: 10. This CDR3 reads CASSQSFIAGGGNEQFF. The DNA of the CDR3 is TGTGCCAGCAGCCAATCCTTTATAGCGGGAGGTGGCAATGAGCAGTTCTTC.

This clone was counted many times. The rearrangement uses TRBV2 and TRBJ2-1; D possibly corresponds to TRBD1 (5 bases). Between the trimmed V and J ends, which lost 8 bases and 5 bases, there was a span of 7 bases. Germline V lookup: CDR1 SNHLY, CDR2 FYNNEI. The CDR3 spans 11 residues. The CDR3 coding sequence is TGTGCCAGCCAGGGTAACAATGAGCAGTTCTTC. The encoded protein is CASQGNNEQFF. The entire variable domain, with the rest obtained from reference TRBV2 and TRBJ2-1, is as follows: EPEVTQTPSHQVTQMGQEVILRCVPISNHLYFYWYRQILGQKVEFLVSFYNNEISEKSEIFDDQFSVERPDGSNFTLKIRSTKLEDSAMYFCASQGNNEQFFGPGTRLTVL.

Written as DNA, the CDR3 is TGTGCCAGCAGCATACACCCTTTCGCATGGCGGGGAATCCATGAGCAGTTCTTC. This codes for CASSIHPFAWRGIHEQFF. The genes are TRBV7-3 and TRBJ2-1, with D maybe TRBD2 (6 bases). This CDR3 has 18 residues. Trimming took off 5 bases at V and 8 bases at J, with 28 bases between the two ends. CDR1 and CDR2 from the germline V gene are SGHTA and FQGTGA.

This sequence joins TRBV6-1 and TRBJ1-2; 7 bases align to TRBD1. The CDR3 runs 14 residues. The V and J ends lost 3 bases and 8 bases, in that order; junction bases with no gene match: 9. Germline V gene sequence: CDR1 MNHNS, CDR2 SASEGT. CDR3 DNA: TGTGCCAGCAGTGACGCCGGGACAGTCTTCGGCTACACCTTC. Protein product: CASSDAGTVFGYTF.

V and J are TRBV27 and TRBJ1-1, with 7 bases aligning to TRBD1. The CDR3 sequence is 13 residues long. J lost 5 bases, V lost 6 bases, and 6 bases had no gene match. Germline-derived CDR1 and CDR2 are MNHEY and SMNVEV (reference sequence). CDR3 sequence (DNA): TGTGCCAGCAGCTTACAGGGGCCAACTGAAGCTTTCTTT. Translated: CASSLQGPTEAFF.

The chain links TRBV7-3 to TRBJ2-7, with 10 bases lining up with TRBD1. After removal of 3 bases from V and 6 bases from J, the junction contained 5 bases not matched to a gene. This CDR3 is built from 14 residues. Germline CDR1 SGHTA, CDR2 FQGTGA. CDR3 residues: CASSFTGTGAEQYF. The DNA for the CDR3 is TGTGCCAGCAGCTTTACCGGGACAGGGGCCGAGCAGTACTTC.